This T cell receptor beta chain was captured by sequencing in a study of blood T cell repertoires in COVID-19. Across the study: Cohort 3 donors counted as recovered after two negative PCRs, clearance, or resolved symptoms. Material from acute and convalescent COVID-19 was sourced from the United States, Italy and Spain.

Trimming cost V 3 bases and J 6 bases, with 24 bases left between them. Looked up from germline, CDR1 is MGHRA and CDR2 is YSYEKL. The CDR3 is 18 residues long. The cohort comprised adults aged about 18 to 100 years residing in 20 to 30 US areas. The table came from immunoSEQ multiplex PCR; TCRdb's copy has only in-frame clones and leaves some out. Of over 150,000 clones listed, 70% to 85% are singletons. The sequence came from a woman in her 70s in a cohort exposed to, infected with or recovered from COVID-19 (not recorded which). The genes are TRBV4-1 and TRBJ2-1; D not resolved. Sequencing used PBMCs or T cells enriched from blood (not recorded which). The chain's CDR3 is CASSHGPQRRLFGNEQFF. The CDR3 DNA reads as TGCGCCAGCAGCCATGGCCCCCAGCGTCGGCTCTTTGGCAATGAGCAGTTCTTC.